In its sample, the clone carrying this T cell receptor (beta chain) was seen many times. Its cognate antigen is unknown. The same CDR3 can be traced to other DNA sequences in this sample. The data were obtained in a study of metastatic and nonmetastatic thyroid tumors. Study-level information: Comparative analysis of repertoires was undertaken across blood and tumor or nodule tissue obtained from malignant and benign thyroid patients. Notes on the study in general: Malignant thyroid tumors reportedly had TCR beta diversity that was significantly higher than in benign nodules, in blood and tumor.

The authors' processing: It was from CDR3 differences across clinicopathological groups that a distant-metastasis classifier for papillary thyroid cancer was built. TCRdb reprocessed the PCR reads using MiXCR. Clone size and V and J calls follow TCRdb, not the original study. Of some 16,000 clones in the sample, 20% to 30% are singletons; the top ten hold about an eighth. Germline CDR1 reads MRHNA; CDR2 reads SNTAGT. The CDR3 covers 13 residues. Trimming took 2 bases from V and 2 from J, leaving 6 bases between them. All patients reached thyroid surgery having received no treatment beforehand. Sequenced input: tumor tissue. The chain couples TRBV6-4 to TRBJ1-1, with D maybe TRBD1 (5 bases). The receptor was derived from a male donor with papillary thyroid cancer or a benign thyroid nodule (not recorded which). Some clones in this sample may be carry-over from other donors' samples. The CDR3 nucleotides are TGTGCCAGCAGTGACCGGGACAACACTGAAGCTTTCTTT. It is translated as CASSDRDNTEAFF.